A single sample gave rise to the 22 T cell receptor beta chains below, sequenced in a study of blood T cell repertoires in COVID-19. Method: immunoSEQ multiplex PCR; TCRdb's copy keeps in-frame clones and lacks some. The sample contains about 100,000 clones, over 80% of which appear only once. Sequences were obtained from peripheral blood. These receptors came from a human donor with active COVID-19. The donor label of this sample is uncertain.

The rearrangement joins TRBV15 to TRBJ2-5, with D uncertain. Germline CDR1 LNHNV, CDR2 YYDKDF (reference sequence). Trimming pared 1 base from V and 9 bases from J, leaving 12 bases between. The CDR3 totals 13 residues. CDR3 DNA: TGTGCCACCAGCAGAGGCGTCTCCACGGCCCAGTACTTC. This codes for CATSRGVSTAQYF.

The chain couples TRBV7-6 to TRBJ1-3, with D possibly being TRBD1 (5 bases). CDR3 length: 15 amino acids. CDR1 and CDR2 from the germline V gene are SGHVS and FNYEAQ. Trimming pared 5 bases from V and 0 bases from J, leaving 11 bases between. The CDR3 DNA reads TGTGCCAGCAGCCCCACAGGCCTCTCTGGAAACACCATATATTTT. Translating it yields CASSPTGLSGNTIYF.

J is TRBJ2-5 and V is TRBV7-9, with 9 bases identical to TRBD2. This CDR3 has 16 amino acids. In germline, CDR1 is SEHNR, CDR2 FQNEAQ (reference sequence). J lost 2 bases, V lost 0 bases, and 4 bases had no gene match. This chain's CDR3 is CASSLASAGGQETQYF. CDR3 DNA: TGTGCCAGCAGCTTAGCGTCGGCGGGGGGGCAAGAGACCCAGTACTTC.

This chain links TRBV7-2 with TRBJ2-7; TRBD2 aligns across 13 bases. The germline CDR1 and CDR2 sequences are SGHTA and FQGNSA. The CDR3 extends over 17 amino acids. Trimming cost V 1 base and J 4 bases; bases outside gene matches: 7. The CDR3 protein is CASSLGVLAGGLYEQYF. The CDR3 DNA follows: TGTGCCAGCAGCTTAGGGGTACTAGCGGGGGGGCTATACGAGCAGTACTTC.

This rearrangement joins TRBV6-2 or TRBV6-3 to TRBJ2-5; 15 nucleotides match TRBD2. Trimming at V came to 2 bases and at J to 0 bases, leaving 10 bases not matched to a gene. Germline CDR1 MNHEY, CDR2 SVGEGT. CDR3 length: 20 amino acids. CDR3 amino acids: CASSYRIEGLAGGDQETQYF. The CDR3 DNA reads as TGTGCCAGCAGTTACAGGATAGAAGGACTAGCGGGGGGGGACCAAGAGACCCAGTACTTC.

The chain is built from TRBV7-2 and TRBJ2-3; D is possibly TRBD2 (6 bases). The germline gives CDR1 SGHTA, CDR2 FQGNSA. Deletions cut 5 bases from V and 5 bases from J, with 17 bases between. This CDR3 comprises 15 residues. CDR3 DNA: TGTGCCAGCAGCAGAGCCGGGACTCCGGGAGATACGCAGTATTTT. Amino acids: CASSRAGTPGDTQYF.

The gene calls are TRBV3-1 (or the pseudogene TRBV3-2) and TRBJ2-7, with D tentatively TRBD1 (6 bases). V dropped 6 bases and J dropped 3 bases, with 9 bases sitting between them. Germline V gives CDR1 LGHDT, CDR2 YNNKEL (reference sequence). The CDR3 is made up of 12 amino acids. The CDR3 DNA reads as TGTGCCAGCAGTATAGGGGGCTACGAGCAGTACTTC. Protein: CASSIGGYEQYF.

The chain joins TRBV20-1 to TRBJ2-7, with D possibly matching TRBD1 (6 bases). Germline CDR1 DFQATT, CDR2 SNEGSKA (reference sequence). The CDR3 runs to 13 residues. Trimming cost V 3 bases and J 5 bases, with 14 bases left between them. The CDR3 nucleotides are TGCAGTGCTAGTTACAGGGCGAAGAACGAGCAGTACTTC. Its protein is CSASYRAKNEQYF.

This rearrangement joins TRBV5-4 to TRBJ1-1; D gene unclear. Trimming cost V 0 bases and J 6 bases, with 12 bases left between them. Germline assignment: CDR1 SGHNT and CDR2 YYREEE (reference sequence). The CDR3 runs 14 residues. The CDR3: CASSLDWERAEAFF. The CDR3 DNA follows: TGTGCCAGCAGCTTGGATTGGGAGAGGGCTGAAGCTTTCTTT. The variable domain in full, completed from reference TRBV5-4 and TRBJ1-1, reads ETGVTQSPTHLIKTRGQQVTLRCSSQSGHNTVSWYQQALGQGPQFIFQYYREEENGRGNFPPRFSGLQFPNYSSELNVNALELDDSALYLCASSLDWERAEAFFGQGTRLTVV.

The rearrangement joins TRBV6-5 to TRBJ2-3; 8 bases agree with TRBD1. The CDR3 is 14 amino acids. Trimming removed 6 bases from V and 4 bases from J; junction bases left unmatched: 6. Germline lookup yields CDR1 MNHEY and CDR2 SVGAGI. The DNA of the CDR3 is TGTGCCAGCAGGGGGACAGGTGGACCAGATACGCAGTATTTT. Protein sequence: CASRGTGGPDTQYF.

The J gene is TRBJ1-5, the V gene TRBV7-2; D not certain. V lost 0 bases and J lost 5, with 11 bases in between. CDR1 and CDR2 (germline): SGHTA, FQGNSA. The CDR3 is 15 residues long. The CDR3 region has the DNA TGTGCCAGCAGCTTAGCATCCGGGTCGGATCAGCCCCAGCATTTT. Protein: CASSLASGSDQPQHF. Full variable domain (rest looked up from reference TRBV7-2 and TRBJ1-5): GAGVSQSPSNKVTEKGKDVELRCDPISGHTALYWYRQSLGQGLEFLIYFQGNSAPDKSGLPSDRFSAERTGGSVSTLTIQRTQQEDSAVYLCASSLASGSDQPQHFGDGTRLSIL.

In DNA form, the CDR3 reads TGTGCCAGCAGCCAAGATAGGAGGGATGGATTCACTAATGAAAAACTGTTTTTT. It yields the protein CASSQDRRDGFTNEKLFF. V is TRBV4-2 and J is TRBJ1-4; D remains unclear. The CDR3 runs to 18 residues. Looked up from germline, CDR1 is LGHNA and CDR2 is YNFKEQ. Trimming took 0 bases from V and 2 from J, leaving 16 bases between them.

V is TRBV3-1 (or the pseudogene TRBV3-2) and J is TRBJ1-4; 9 bases line up with TRBD1. Trimming took 3 bases from V and 0 from J; bases not matched to a gene: 5. CDR1 LGHDT and CDR2 YNNKEL come from the germline V gene (reference sequence). The CDR3 loop spans 17 amino acids. DNA for the CDR3: TGTGCCAGCAGCCAGAACAGGGGGCTGGCAACTAATGAAAAACTGTTTTTT. Translation: CASSQNRGLATNEKLFF.

The genes are TRBV7-9 and TRBJ2-3, with 9 positions matching TRBD2. V was clipped by 0 bases and J by 2 bases; unmatched bases: 3. Germline CDR1 SEHNR, CDR2 FQNEAQ (reference sequence). The CDR3 runs 16 residues. CDR3 amino acids: CASSLAAGGPTDTQYF. CDR3 bases: TGTGCCAGCAGCTTAGCGGCGGGGGGGCCCACAGATACGCAGTATTTT. Supplemented by reference TRBV7-9 and TRBJ2-3, the full variable domain reads DTGVSQNPRHKITKRGQNVTFRCDPISEHNRLYWYRQTLGQGPEFLTYFQNEAQLEKSRLLSDRFSAERPKGSFSTLEIQRTEQGDSAMYLCASSLAAGGPTDTQYFGPGTRLTVL.

The chain has TRBV18 and TRBJ2-7, with TRBD1 matching 7 bases. Germline CDR1 and CDR2: KGHSH and LQKENI. This CDR3 is 14 amino acids long. V lost 3 bases and J lost 3; bases outside the gene matches: 5. The CDR3 region has the DNA TGTGCCAGCTCACCCCGACAGGGTAGCTACGAGCAGTACTTC. It is translated as CASSPRQGSYEQYF.

This rearrangement joins TRBV29-1 to TRBJ2-2; D unresolved. CDR1 is SQVTM, CDR2 ANQGSEA, per germline. This CDR3 comprises 13 residues. Trimming cost V 4 bases and J 4 bases, with 10 bases left between them. The CDR3 reads CSVVRRLTGELFF. In DNA form, the CDR3 reads TGCAGCGTTGTTCGCAGACTCACCGGGGAGCTGTTTTTT.

V gene TRBV12-3 or TRBV12-4 combines with J gene TRBJ1-5; the D is unclear. The CDR3 is made up of 12 amino acids. V lost 6 bases, J lost 3 bases, and 6 bases lay in between. CDR3 sequence reads: CASSRPNQPQHF. CDR3 coding DNA: TGTGCCAGCAGCAGGCCCAATCAGCCCCAGCATTTT.

The chain combines TRBV3-1 (or the pseudogene TRBV3-2) with TRBJ2-2; possible D gene TRBD2, 6 bases. V was clipped by 3 bases and J by 3 bases, with 14 bases between them. Germline CDR1 and CDR2: LGHDT and YNNKEL (reference sequence). The CDR3 runs to 16 residues. This CDR3 is CASSQMGGLDTGELFF. The CDR3 DNA reads TGTGCCAGCAGCCAGATGGGGGGTTTGGACACCGGGGAGCTGTTTTTT.

The V and J genes are TRBV6-5 and TRBJ2-7; a weak D match, TRBD2 (5 bases). The germline V gene has CDR1 MNHEY and CDR2 SVGAGI. Trimming stripped 5 bases from V and 2 bases from J, with 10 bases between. The CDR3 has 13 amino acids. CDR3 sequence reads: CASSPWGAYEQYF. The CDR3 DNA reads as TGTGCCAGCAGTCCTTGGGGAGCCTACGAGCAGTACTTC.

The rearrangement joins TRBV5-1 to TRBJ2-7; 10 bases are a match to TRBD1. This CDR3 has 14 amino acids. Trimming removed 0 bases from V and 5 bases from J; junction bases left unmatched: 2. The germline V gene encodes CDR1 SGHRS and CDR2 YFSETQ. Here the CDR3 reads CASSLAGQGNEQYF. CDR3 nucleotides: TGCGCCAGCAGCTTGGCGGGACAGGGGAACGAGCAGTACTTC.

This chain connects TRBV5-1 to TRBJ2-2; 7 positions agree with TRBD2. In germline, CDR1 is SGHRS, CDR2 YFSETQ. This CDR3 region has 16 residues. V lost 5 bases, J lost 5 bases, and 12 bases stayed unmatched. The CDR3 DNA is TGCGCCAGCAGTGGAACGGGGGGAGCAGAAACCGGGGAGCTGTTTTTT. Translated: CASSGTGGAETGELFF.

V is TRBV7-9 and J is TRBJ2-2; D might be TRBD2 (6 bases). The V and J ends lost 5 bases and 4 bases respectively, with 17 bases between them. The CDR3 loop spans 16 amino acids. In germline, CDR1 is SEHNR, CDR2 FQNEAQ (reference sequence). CDR3 region: CASSEGPLGGTGELFF. In DNA, the CDR3 is TGTGCCAGCAGCGAGGGCCCGCTCGGGGGCACCGGGGAGCTGTTTTTT.